This is a list of T cell receptor beta chains from one sample in a study of OX40 agonist ivuxolimab in advanced cancers. The method was immunoSEQ multiplex PCR; TCRdb's version includes in-frame clones alone and lacks a portion of them. Of about 75,000 clones in the sample, approximately 85% were seen once. Sequencing was performed on CD4+ or CD8+ T cells sorted from blood, taken in a trial of the OX40 agonist ivuxolimab. These receptors all come from an adult with an advanced solid tumor such as melanoma, head and neck, liver or kidney cancer. Each CDR3 is given with its conserved first and last residue. A D gene is named only where the DNA matches it firmly. Not every row has a clone size; where given, it reads once, few, many or a size class.

V gene	D gene	J gene	clone size	CDR3 DNA	CDR3 protein
TRBV5-4	TRBD2	TRBJ2-3	NA	TGTGCCAGCAGCTTTAGCGGGAGTCCAGATACGCAGTATTTT	CASSFSGSPDTQYF
TRBV4-2	TRBD2	TRBJ2-4	few	TGTGCCAGCAGCCAAGAAGGGGATAGCGGGAACATTCAGTACTTC	CASSQEGDSGNIQYF
TRBV5-3	NA	TRBJ1-5	NA	TGTGCCAGAAGTAAGGCCCGGGAGGGCAATCAGCCCCAGCATTTT	CARSKAREGNQPQHF
TRBV6-5	NA	TRBJ1-2	NA	TGTGCCAGCAGTTACCAAGGCTATGGCTACACCTTC	CASSYQGYGYTF
TRBV28	NA	TRBJ2-4	NA	TGTGCCAGCACTCAGCACCTAGCCAAAAACATTCAGTACTTC	CASTQHLAKNIQYF
TRBV29-1	TRBD2	TRBJ2-5	NA	TGCAGCGTTGCGACTAGCGGGAGGTCTGAGACCCAGTACTTC	CSVATSGRSETQYF
TRBV11-2	NA	TRBJ1-1	few	TGTGCCAGCAGCTTAGAGTCGGTCACTGAAGCTTTCTTT	CASSLESVTEAFF
TRBV18	TRBD1	TRBJ1-1	NA	TGTGCCAGCTCACCCACGACAGGGGGCGCGTCGAACACTGAAGCTTTCTTT	CASSPTTGGASNTEAFF
TRBV6-1	TRBD1	TRBJ1-1	NA	TGTGCCGGCTCCCGGGACAGGGTCACTGAAGCTTTCTTT	CAGSRDRVTEAFF
TRBV7-2	TRBD1	TRBJ2-1	NA	TGTGCCAGCAGCCTCTACGGTGGACAGGGGAACTGGAATGAGCAGTTCTTC	CASSLYGGQGNWNEQFF
TRBV5-1	NA	TRBJ2-3	NA	TGCGCCAGCAGCGGGGGAGCTCTCCTTAGTAGCACAGATACGCAGTATTTT	CASSGGALLSSTDTQYF
TRBV5-1	TRBD1	TRBJ2-7	NA	TGCGCCAGCAGCGGCCGGGACAGCCGGCGCGAGCAGTACTTC	CASSGRDSRREQYF
TRBV28	NA	TRBJ2-6	NA	TGTGCCAGCAGTTTATACGGCAGCTCTGGGGCCAACGTCCTGACTTTC	CASSLYGSSGANVLTF
TRBV6-5	TRBD1	TRBJ1-1	NA	TGTGCCAGCAGTTCGCCCGGGGCGGGACAGGGAAGTGAAGCTTTCTTT	CASSSPGAGQGSEAFF
TRBV5-1	NA	TRBJ2-7	NA	TGCGCCAGCAGCTTTTCGGGCCAAAGCTCCTACGAGCAGTACTTC	CASSFSGQSSYEQYF
TRBV10-1	TRBD1	TRBJ2-3	NA	TGCGCCAGCAGCTACGGACAGGGTCGTCAATATTTT	CASSYGQGRQYF
TRBV5-4	NA	TRBJ2-5	NA	TGTGCCAGCAGCTTGGCCGGTATGGAAGAGACCCAGTACTTC	CASSLAGMEETQYF
TRBV18	TRBD1	TRBJ1-5	once	TGTGCCAGCTCACCCGACAGGGGAAGCAATCAGCCCCGGCATTTT	CASSPDRGSNQPRHF
TRBV6-6	TRBD2	TRBJ2-7	NA	TGTGCCAGCAGTTACTCAGGAGCGGGAGTAGGCTACGAGCAGTACTTC	CASSYSGAGVGYEQYF
TRBV10-3	NA	TRBJ2-3	once	TGTGCCATCAGTGAGTCTTGGGGCAGGGGGGCAGATACGCAGTATTTT	CAISESWGRGADTQYF
TRBV6-5	NA	TRBJ2-7	NA	TGTGCCAGCAGACCCGCAGGCTACGAGCAGTACTTC	CASRPAGYEQYF
TRBV5-6	TRBD2	TRBJ2-3	NA	TGTGCCAGCAGCACCCTAGCGGGAGGCACAGATACGCAGTATTTT	CASSTLAGGTDTQYF
TRBV6-1	NA	TRBJ2-7	NA	TGTGCCAGCAGTGAAGCTCACCCGACCTACGAGCAGTACTTC	CASSEAHPTYEQYF
TRBV5-1	TRBD1	TRBJ2-7	NA	TGCGCCAGCAGCCCCCAACCGGACAGGGCTGGCGAGCAGTACTTC	CASSPQPDRAGEQYF
TRBV7-9	TRBD1	TRBJ1-2	NA	TGTGCCAGCAGACGCGGACAGGGGAATGAGCACTATGGCTACACCTTC	CASRRGQGNEHYGYTF
TRBV29-1	TRBD1	TRBJ1-5	NA	TGCAGCGTTGGACAGGGCATCAATCAGCCCCAGCATTTT	CSVGQGINQPQHF
TRBV7-9	NA	TRBJ1-2	NA	TGTGCCAGCAGCTTAGCGGGGGGCGAAGGCTCTAGTGGCTACACCTTC	CASSLAGGEGSSGYTF
TRBV7-9	TRBD1	TRBJ1-4	NA	TGTGCCAGCGGGCCCACACAGGGGGGACTCGAGGAAAAACTGTTTTTT	CASGPTQGGLEEKLFF
TRBV6-5	TRBD1	TRBJ1-1	NA	TGTGCCAGCAGTCGGGACAGGGTGGCCGACACTGAAGCTTTCTTT	CASSRDRVADTEAFF
TRBV2	NA	TRBJ1-1	NA	TGTGCCAGCTTGTGGGTGAACACTGAAGCTTTCTTT	CASLWVNTEAFF
TRBV29-1	NA	TRBJ1-1	NA	TGCAGCGTTGGAGAGGGAGTAAGCGACACTGAAGCTTTCTTT	CSVGEGVSDTEAFF
TRBV19	NA	TRBJ1-4	few	TGTGCCAGTAGCCGAAGCGTTAATGAAAAACTGTTTTTT	CASSRSVNEKLFF
TRBV7-9	TRBD1	TRBJ1-1	NA	TGTGCCAGCAGCTTAGGAGGACAGGGGGCGTTCGGGACTGAAGCTTTCTTT	CASSLGGQGAFGTEAFF